The 27 T cell receptor beta chains presented below share a single source sample, sequenced in a study of cytomegalovirus exposure and HLA in healthy donors. The data were produced by immunoSEQ multiplex PCR, yet TCRdb's version contains in-frame clones alone and is incomplete. The sample lists fewer than 250,000 clones, just under 90% occurring once. Sequencing was performed on PBMCs. These TCRs come from a man aged 18-30 years in good health and CMV-seronegative.

As concerns this clone: The junction departs from germline at one end; a sequencing error may be responsible. Other DNA sequences in the same sample also yield this CDR3. The J gene is TRBJ2-7, the V gene TRBV4-1, with 7 bases that match TRBD1. This CDR3 has 15 amino acids. Germline V gene lookup returns CDR1 MGHRA and CDR2 YSYEKL. The CDR3 protein is CASSQEQGPAYEQYF. As DNA, the CDR3 is TGCGCCAGCAGCCAGGAACAGGGGCCCGCCTATGAGCAGTACTTC.

The rearrangement joins TRBV10-2 to TRBJ1-6; 11 positions match TRBD1. The CDR3 covers 14 residues. The germline CDR1 and CDR2 sequences are WSHSY and SAAADI. The trim removed 7 bases at V and 9 bases at J, leaving 5 bases unmatched. In DNA form, the CDR3 reads TGCGCCAGCAAAAGGGACAGGGGGGTTTCACCCCTCCACTTT. Protein product: CASKRDRGVSPLHF.

The V and J genes are TRBV6-6 and TRBJ2-6, with 11 bases matching TRBD2. The CDR3 length is 15 residues. V was clipped by 5 bases and J by 8 bases; unmatched bases: 5. CDR1 and CDR2 from the germline V gene are MNHNY and SVGAGI (reference sequence). The CDR3 loop reads CASSEGLAASNVLTF. The CDR3 DNA follows: TGTGCCAGCAGTGAGGGACTAGCGGCTTCCAACGTCCTGACTTTC.

The chain has TRBV23-1 and TRBJ2-1; D not resolved. TRBV23-1 has ORF status, its function being uncertain. V lost 5 bases, J lost 10 bases, and 15 bases lay in between. CDR3 length: 13 residues. CDR3 nucleotides: TGCGCCAGCAGTTGTGACGGCGGTCCCGAGCAGTTCTTC. This codes for CASSCDGGPEQFF.

The chain has TRBV4-2 and TRBJ1-5; no firm D call. Between the trimmed V and J ends, which lost 0 bases and 9 bases, there was a span of 9 bases. CDR1 is LGHNA and CDR2 is YNFKEQ in the germline V gene. This CDR3 contains 13 residues. The CDR3 DNA reads as TGTGCCAGCAGCCAAGATGAACTCCGGCCCCAGCATTTT. Its translation: CASSQDELRPQHF.

The V and J genes are TRBV9 and TRBJ2-5; possible D gene TRBD2, 5 bases. The CDR3 extends over 15 amino acids. V was trimmed by 4 bases and J by 5 bases, leaving 18 bases between them. Germline CDR1 SGDLS, CDR2 YYNGEE. CDR3 residues: CASSRTLSGSETQYF. In nucleotides, the CDR3 is TGTGCCAGCAGCCGAACACTAAGCGGAAGCGAGACCCAGTACTTC.

The gene calls are TRBV27 and TRBJ2-7; D perhaps matches TRBD2 (6 bases). CDR1 and CDR2 from the germline V gene are MNHEY and SMNVEV (reference sequence). The CDR3 is 10 residues long. The CDR3 nucleotides read TGTGCGGATTTGGGGGGTGAGCAGTACTTC. It codes for CADLGGEQYF.

The chain uses TRBV28 and TRBJ1-1; 9 bases match TRBD1. Germline loops: CDR1 MDHEN, CDR2 SYDVKM. CDR3 size: 17 residues. J was trimmed by 0 bases and V by 8 bases; bases with no gene match: 13. The CDR3, as DNA: TGTGCCAGCCCTCCCTCCGGGACAGGGCGTATGAACACTGAAGCTTTCTTT. It codes for CASPPSGTGRMNTEAFF. Full variable domain (outside the CDR3, taken from reference TRBV28 and TRBJ1-1): DVKVTQSSRYLVKRTGEKVFLECVQDMDHENMFWYRQDPGLGLRLIYFSYDVKMKEKGDIPEGYSVSREKKERFSLILESASTNQTSMYLCASPPSGTGRMNTEAFFGQGTRLTVV.

The chain joins TRBV18 to TRBJ1-6, with 10 bases lining up with TRBD1. CDR3 length: 15 residues. Germline values: CDR1 KGHSH, CDR2 LQKENI. Trimming took 4 bases from V and 8 from J; bases not matched to a gene: 5. CDR3 protein: CASSRNGQGDSPLHF. DNA for the CDR3: TGTGCCAGCTCACGAAACGGACAGGGGGATTCACCCCTCCACTTT.

The chain couples TRBV5-4 to TRBJ1-5; D may be TRBD1 (5 bases). V was clipped by 2 bases and J by 1 base, with 7 bases between them. Germline V lookup: CDR1 SGHNT, CDR2 YYREEE (reference sequence). The CDR3 has 14 residues. The CDR3 protein is CASSFSGSNQPQHF. CDR3 in DNA: TGTGCCAGCAGCTTTTCAGGGAGCAATCAGCCCCAGCATTTT.

The chain links TRBV19 to TRBJ2-1, with unresolved D. Germline CDR1 LNHDA, CDR2 SQIVND (reference sequence). Trimming removed 5 bases from V and 3 bases from J, with 11 bases in between. The CDR3 spans 14 residues. In nucleotides, the CDR3 is TGTGCCAGTAGTCCCCTGACGGGCTACAATGAGCAGTTCTTC. Translation gives CASSPLTGYNEQFF.

V and J are TRBV5-1 and TRBJ2-5; 11 nucleotides line up with TRBD1. Trimming took 4 bases from V and 4 from J; bases not matched to a gene: 6. CDR1 and CDR2 (germline): SGHRS, YFSETQ. The CDR3 has 15 amino acids. The CDR3 reads CASSKPGTGGETQYF. The CDR3 DNA reads TGCGCCAGCAGCAAGCCCGGGACAGGGGGAGAGACCCAGTACTTC.

This clone turned up a few times. The chain is built from TRBV10-2 and TRBJ2-7, with D possibly matching TRBD1 (5 bases). The germline V gene has CDR1 WSHSY and CDR2 SAAADI. V dropped 6 bases and J dropped 7 bases, with 16 bases sitting between them. This CDR3 spans 13 amino acids. In nucleotides, the CDR3 is TGCGCCAGCAGGATTGCAAATAGGGGTGAGCAGTACTTC. It is translated as CASRIANRGEQYF.

The gene calls are TRBV2 and TRBJ1-1; a possible D gene is TRBD1 (5 bases). CDR1 and CDR2 from the germline V gene are SNHLY and FYNNEI. There are 14 residues in the CDR3. V was pared by 7 bases and J by 6 bases, with 18 bases between. The CDR3 DNA reads as TGTGCCAGCATGCTGGGGGGTACACTATCTGAAGCTTTCTTT. Amino acid sequence: CASMLGGTLSEAFF.

This CDR3 is CSVVGGETQYF. The CDR3 coding sequence is TGCAGCGTTGTAGGGGGAGAGACCCAGTACTTC. The chain is built from TRBV29-1 and TRBJ2-5, with a weak D call TRBD1 (6 bases). Trimming left V 4 bases short and J 4 bases short, with 7 bases between. This CDR3 region has 11 residues. Germline assignment: CDR1 SQVTM and CDR2 ANQGSEA.

The rearrangement joins TRBV7-2 to TRBJ2-5; TRBD2 might be the D (6 bases). Germline loops: CDR1 SGHTA, CDR2 FQGNSA. The germline V and J ends were trimmed by 3 bases and 2 bases, with 19 bases remaining between them. The CDR3 length is 17 residues. The CDR3 spells CASSFRIGGAYQETQYF. DNA of the CDR3: TGTGCCAGCAGCTTTCGGATCGGGGGAGCCTATCAAGAGACCCAGTACTTC. Looking up the rest from reference TRBV7-2 and TRBJ2-5 gives the full variable domain: GAGVSQSPSNKVTEKGKDVELRCDPISGHTALYWYRQSLGQGLEFLIYFQGNSAPDKSGLPSDRFSAERTGGSVSTLTIQRTQQEDSAVYLCASSFRIGGAYQETQYFGPGTRLLVL.

This clone was recorded once. This chain links TRBV9 with TRBJ2-2, with 11 bases fitting TRBD2. The CDR3 covers 17 residues. CDR1 is SGDLS and CDR2 is YYNGEE in the germline V gene. Trimming at V came to 0 bases and at J to 2 bases, leaving 3 bases not matched to a gene. In DNA form, the CDR3 reads TGTGCCAGCAGCGTAGGACTAGCGGGGACTAACACCGGGGAGCTGTTTTTT. Its translation: CASSVGLAGTNTGELFF.

The chain employs TRBV5-5 and TRBJ2-7; 8 positions agree with TRBD1. This CDR3 is 18 amino acids long. V gave up 2 bases and J gave up 4 bases; unmatched junction bases: 17. Germline CDR1 is SGHKS and CDR2 is YYEKEE (reference sequence). The CDR3 DNA reads TGTGCCAGCAGCTTACCCTCTATTTTGACAGGGGTTGGGTACGAGCAGTACTTC. Protein sequence: CASSLPSILTGVGYEQYF.

The chain's CDR3 is CASSLGQGISGNTIYF. The DNA for the CDR3 is TGTGCCAGCAGCTTAGGACAGGGTATTTCTGGAAACACCATATATTTT. The chain combines TRBV7-2 with TRBJ1-3; 7 positions agree with TRBD1. From germline, CDR1 is SGHTA and CDR2 FQGNSA. This CDR3 contains 16 residues. V was clipped by 1 base and J by 1 base; unmatched bases: 4.

This chain connects TRBV2 to TRBJ2-7; D is possibly TRBD2 (5 bases). The CDR3 is made up of 14 amino acids. From germline, CDR1 is SNHLY and CDR2 FYNNEI. V shed 2 bases and J shed 7 bases, with 15 bases lying between them. CDR3 sequence: CASSESAGSGEQYF. CDR3 nucleotides: TGTGCCAGCAGTGAATCGGCGGGCTCTGGGGAGCAGTACTTC.

The rearrangement joins TRBV7-9 to TRBJ1-1; D gene unclear. Germline V lookup: CDR1 SEHNR, CDR2 FQNEAQ (reference sequence). Trimming removed 0 bases from V and 1 base from J, with 18 bases in between. The CDR3 contains 18 residues. CDR3 loop: CASSLAYVERHPNTEAFF. In nucleotides, the CDR3 is TGTGCCAGCAGCTTAGCATACGTCGAACGACATCCGAACACTGAAGCTTTCTTT.

The rearrangement joins TRBV12-5 to TRBJ2-3; tentative D call: TRBD2 (6 bases). V was shortened by 0 bases and J by 6 bases, with 13 bases between the two germline ends. The CDR3 has 15 residues. CDR1 and CDR2 from the germline V gene are LGHNT and FRNRAP. The CDR3 protein is CASGLVGSGGDTQYF. CDR3 coding DNA: TGTGCTAGTGGTTTGGTCGGGAGTGGGGGGGATACGCAGTATTTT.

The genes are TRBV2 and TRBJ2-3; D perhaps matches TRBD2 (6 bases). Between the trimmed V and J ends, which lost 6 bases and 2 bases, there was a span of 15 bases. CDR1 is SNHLY and CDR2 is FYNNEI in the germline V gene. The CDR3 totals 15 residues. The CDR3 DNA reads TGTGCCAGCAGGGCCCGGTGGAGGGACACAGATACGCAGTATTTT. Translated: CASRARWRDTDTQYF.

The chain joins TRBV30 to TRBJ2-1; 10 bases line up with TRBD2. The CDR3 covers 14 residues. Trimming cost V 7 bases and J 5 bases; bases outside gene matches: 8. Germline assignment: CDR1 GTSNPN and CDR2 SVGIG (reference sequence). The CDR3 region is CAYTGTSAHNEQFF. In nucleotides, the CDR3 is TGTGCCTATACCGGGACTAGCGCTCACAATGAGCAGTTCTTC.

This rearrangement joins TRBV5-1 to TRBJ2-1; TRBD1 matches at 8 bases. The CDR3 has 14 amino acids. Germline CDR1 reads SGHRS; CDR2 reads YFSETQ. V dropped 1 base and J dropped 6; count of bases not matched to a gene: 3. The CDR3 coding sequence is TGCGCCAGCAGCTTGTCGGACAGGGTCAATGAGCAGTTCTTC. Translation: CASSLSDRVNEQFF.

This chain uses TRBV11-2 with TRBJ2-7, with 7 bases matching TRBD1. CDR1 is SGHAT and CDR2 is FQNNGV in the germline V gene. The V and J ends lost 5 bases and 3 bases, in that order; junction bases with no gene match: 22. The CDR3 sequence is 19 residues long. CDR3: CASSTDPGQSLIVVYEQYF. The DNA of the CDR3 is TGTGCCAGCAGCACTGATCCGGGACAGTCTCTAATTGTCGTCTACGAGCAGTACTTC. The full variable domain, rest sourced from reference TRBV11-2 and TRBJ2-7, is EAGVAQSPRYKIIEKRQSVAFWCNPISGHATLYWYQQILGQGPKLLIQFQNNGVVDDSQLPKDRFSAERLKGVDSTLKIQPAKLEDSAVYLCASSTDPGQSLIVVYEQYFGPGTRLTVT.

The V call is TRBV11-2, the J call TRBJ1-2, with no clear D. Germline V gene lookup returns CDR1 SGHAT and CDR2 FQNNGV. This CDR3 is built from 13 residues. V was cut by 4 bases and J by 6 bases, with 12 bases left in between. CDR3 in amino acids: CASSSGGWDGYTF. CDR3 bases: TGTGCCAGCAGCTCAGGCGGGTGGGATGGCTACACCTTC.